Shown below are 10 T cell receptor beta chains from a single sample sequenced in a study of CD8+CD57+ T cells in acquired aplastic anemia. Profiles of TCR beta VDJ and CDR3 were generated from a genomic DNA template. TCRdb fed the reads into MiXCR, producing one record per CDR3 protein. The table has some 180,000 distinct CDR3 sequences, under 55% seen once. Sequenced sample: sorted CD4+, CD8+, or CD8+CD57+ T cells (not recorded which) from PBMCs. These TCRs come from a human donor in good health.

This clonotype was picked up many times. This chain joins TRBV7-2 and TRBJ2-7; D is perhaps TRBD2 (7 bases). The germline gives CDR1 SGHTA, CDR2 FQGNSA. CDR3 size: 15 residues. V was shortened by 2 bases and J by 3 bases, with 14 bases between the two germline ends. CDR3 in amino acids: CASSLRPGEGYEQYF. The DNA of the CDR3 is TGTGCCAGCAGCTTAAGGCCAGGGGAGGGCTACGAGCAGTACTTC.

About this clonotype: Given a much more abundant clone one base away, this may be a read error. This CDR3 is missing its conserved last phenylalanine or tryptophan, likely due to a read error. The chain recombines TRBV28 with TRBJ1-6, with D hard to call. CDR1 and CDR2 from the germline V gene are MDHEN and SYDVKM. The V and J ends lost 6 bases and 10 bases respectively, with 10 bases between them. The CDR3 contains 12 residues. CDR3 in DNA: TGTGCCAGCAGAACCCTCAGATCACCCCTCCACCTT. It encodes CASRTLRSPLHL.

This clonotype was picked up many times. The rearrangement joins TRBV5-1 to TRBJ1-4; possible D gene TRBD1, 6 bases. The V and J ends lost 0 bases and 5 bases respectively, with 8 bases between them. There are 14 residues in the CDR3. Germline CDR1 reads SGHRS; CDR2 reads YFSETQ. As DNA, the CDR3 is TGCGCCAGCAGCTTGGGGGGGCGCAATGAAAAACTGTTTTTT. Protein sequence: CASSLGGRNEKLFF.

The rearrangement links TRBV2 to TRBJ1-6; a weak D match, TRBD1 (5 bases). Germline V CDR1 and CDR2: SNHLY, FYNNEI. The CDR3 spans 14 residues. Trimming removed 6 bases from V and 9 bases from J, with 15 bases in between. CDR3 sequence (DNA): TGTGCCAGCAGGTCAAGCGGGGGGGGTTCACCCCTCCACTTT. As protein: CASRSSGGGSPLHF.

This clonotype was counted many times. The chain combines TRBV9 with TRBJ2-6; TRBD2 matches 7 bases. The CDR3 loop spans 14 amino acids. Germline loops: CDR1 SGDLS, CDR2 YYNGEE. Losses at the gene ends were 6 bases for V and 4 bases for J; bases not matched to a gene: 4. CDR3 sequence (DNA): TGTGCCAGCACAAGCGGGGTCGGGGCCAACGTCCTGACTTTC. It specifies CASTSGVGANVLTF.

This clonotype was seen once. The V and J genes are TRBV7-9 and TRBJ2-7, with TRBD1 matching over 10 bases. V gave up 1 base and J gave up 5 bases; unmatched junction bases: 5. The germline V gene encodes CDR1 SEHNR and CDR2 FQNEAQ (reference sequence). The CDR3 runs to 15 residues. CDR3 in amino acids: CASSLEGQGTHEQYF. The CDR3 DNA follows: TGTGCCAGCAGCTTAGAGGGACAGGGGACCCACGAGCAGTACTTC.

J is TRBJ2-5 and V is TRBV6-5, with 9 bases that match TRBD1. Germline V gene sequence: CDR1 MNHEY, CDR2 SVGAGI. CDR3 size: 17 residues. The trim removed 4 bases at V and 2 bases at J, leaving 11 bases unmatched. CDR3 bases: TGTGCCAGCAGTTTAGCGTATTGGACAGGGGAACAAGAGACCCAGTACTTC. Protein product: CASSLAYWTGEQETQYF.

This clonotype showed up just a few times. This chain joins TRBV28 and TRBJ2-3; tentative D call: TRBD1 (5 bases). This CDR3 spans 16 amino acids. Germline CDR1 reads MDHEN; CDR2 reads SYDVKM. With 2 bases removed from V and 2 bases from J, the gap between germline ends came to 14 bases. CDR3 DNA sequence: TGTGCCAGCAGTTTAGGCTCAGGGCTAACCACAGATACGCAGTATTTT. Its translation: CASSLGSGLTTDTQYF.

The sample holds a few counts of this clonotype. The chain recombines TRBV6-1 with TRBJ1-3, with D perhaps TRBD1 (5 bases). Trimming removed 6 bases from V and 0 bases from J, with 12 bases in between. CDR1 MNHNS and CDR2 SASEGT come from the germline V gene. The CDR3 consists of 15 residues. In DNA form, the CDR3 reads TGTGCCAGCAGCGGGGGGTCTCTCTCTGGAAACACCATATATTTT. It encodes CASSGGSLSGNTIYF.

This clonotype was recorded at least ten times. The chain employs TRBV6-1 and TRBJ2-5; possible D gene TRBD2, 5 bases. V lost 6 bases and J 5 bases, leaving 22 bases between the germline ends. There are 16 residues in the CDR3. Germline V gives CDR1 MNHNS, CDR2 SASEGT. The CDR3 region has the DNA TGTGCCAGCAGCGCCCAACCCCAACTAGGTCTGGAGACCCAGTACTTC. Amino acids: CASSAQPQLGLETQYF.